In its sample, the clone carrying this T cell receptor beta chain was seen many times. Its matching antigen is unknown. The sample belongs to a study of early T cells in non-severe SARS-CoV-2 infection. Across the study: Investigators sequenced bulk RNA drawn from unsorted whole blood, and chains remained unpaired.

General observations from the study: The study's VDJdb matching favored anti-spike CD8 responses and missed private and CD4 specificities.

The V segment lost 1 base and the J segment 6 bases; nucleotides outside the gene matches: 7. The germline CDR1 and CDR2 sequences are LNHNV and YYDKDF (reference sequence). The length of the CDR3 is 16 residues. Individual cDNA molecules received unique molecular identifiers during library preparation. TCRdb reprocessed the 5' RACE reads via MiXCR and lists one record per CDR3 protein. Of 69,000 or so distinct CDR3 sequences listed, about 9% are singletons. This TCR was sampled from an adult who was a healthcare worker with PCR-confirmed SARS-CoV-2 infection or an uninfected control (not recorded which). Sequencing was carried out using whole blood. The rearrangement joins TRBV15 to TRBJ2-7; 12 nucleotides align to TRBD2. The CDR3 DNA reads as TGTGCCACCAGCAGAGTCTCATCTAGCGGGAGGGTCGAGCAGTACTTC. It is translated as CATSRVSSSGRVEQYF.